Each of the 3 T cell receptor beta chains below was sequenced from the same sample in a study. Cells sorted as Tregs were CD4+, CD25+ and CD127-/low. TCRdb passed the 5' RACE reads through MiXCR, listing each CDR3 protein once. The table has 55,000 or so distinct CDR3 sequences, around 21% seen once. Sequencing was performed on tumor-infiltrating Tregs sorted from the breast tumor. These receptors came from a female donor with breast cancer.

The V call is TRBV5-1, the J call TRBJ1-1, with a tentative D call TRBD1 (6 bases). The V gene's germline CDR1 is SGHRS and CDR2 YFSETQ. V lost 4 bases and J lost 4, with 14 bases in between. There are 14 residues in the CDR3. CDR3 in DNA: TGCGCCAGCAGCGGTGGGGGCGAGGGCACTGAAGCTTTCTTT. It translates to CASSGGGEGTEAFF. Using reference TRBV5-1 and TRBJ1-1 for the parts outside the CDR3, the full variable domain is KAGVTQTPRYLIKTRGQQVTLSCSPISGHRSVSWYQQTPGQGLQFLFEYFSETQRNKGNFPGRFSGRQFSNSRSEMNVSTLELGDSALYLCASSGGGEGTEAFFGQGTRLTVV.

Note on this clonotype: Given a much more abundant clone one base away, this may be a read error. In DNA form, the CDR3 reads TGCGCCGGCAGCTTGGCCGGAGGCGATGGGTACGAGCAGTACTTC. As protein: CAGSLAGGDGYEQYF. This chain joins TRBV5-1 and TRBJ2-7; weak D call: TRBD2 (5 bases). Germline loops: CDR1 SGHRS, CDR2 YFSETQ. The CDR3 runs 15 residues.

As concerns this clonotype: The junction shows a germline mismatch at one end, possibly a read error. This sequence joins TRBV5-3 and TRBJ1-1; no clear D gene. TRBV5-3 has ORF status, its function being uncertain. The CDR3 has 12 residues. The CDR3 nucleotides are TGTGCCAGAAGCCTCAGTAGGAGTGAAACTTTCTTT. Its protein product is CARSLSRSETFF.